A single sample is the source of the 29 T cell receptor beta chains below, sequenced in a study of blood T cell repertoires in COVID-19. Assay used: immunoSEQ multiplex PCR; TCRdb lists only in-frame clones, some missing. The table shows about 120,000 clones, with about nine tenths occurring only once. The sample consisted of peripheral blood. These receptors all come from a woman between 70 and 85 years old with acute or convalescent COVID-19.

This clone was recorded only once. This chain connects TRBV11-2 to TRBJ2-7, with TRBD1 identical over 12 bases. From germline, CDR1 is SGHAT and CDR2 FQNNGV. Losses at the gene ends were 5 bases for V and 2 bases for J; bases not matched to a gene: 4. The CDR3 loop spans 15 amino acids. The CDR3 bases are TGTGCCAGCAGCCAGGGACAGGGGGCGACCTACGAGCAGTACTTC. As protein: CASSQGQGATYEQYF.

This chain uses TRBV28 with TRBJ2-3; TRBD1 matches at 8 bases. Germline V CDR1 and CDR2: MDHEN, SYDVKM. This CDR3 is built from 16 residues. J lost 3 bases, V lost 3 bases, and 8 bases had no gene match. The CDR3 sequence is CASSLVGQGRTDTQYF. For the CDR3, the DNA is TGTGCCAGCAGTTTGGTCGGACAGGGTAGGACAGATACGCAGTATTTT.

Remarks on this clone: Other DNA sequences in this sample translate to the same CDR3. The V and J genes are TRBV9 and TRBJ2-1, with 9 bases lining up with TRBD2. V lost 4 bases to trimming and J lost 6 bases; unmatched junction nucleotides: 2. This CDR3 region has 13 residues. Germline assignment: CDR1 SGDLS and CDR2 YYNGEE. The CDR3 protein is CASSPGLANEQFF. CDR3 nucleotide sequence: TGTGCCAGCAGCCCGGGACTAGCCAATGAGCAGTTCTTC.

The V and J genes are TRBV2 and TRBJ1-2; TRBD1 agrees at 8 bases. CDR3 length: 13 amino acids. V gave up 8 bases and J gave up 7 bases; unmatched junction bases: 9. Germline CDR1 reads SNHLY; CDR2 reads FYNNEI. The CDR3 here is CASREQGARGYTF. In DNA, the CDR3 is TGTGCCAGCCGGGAGCAGGGGGCGCGTGGCTACACCTTC.

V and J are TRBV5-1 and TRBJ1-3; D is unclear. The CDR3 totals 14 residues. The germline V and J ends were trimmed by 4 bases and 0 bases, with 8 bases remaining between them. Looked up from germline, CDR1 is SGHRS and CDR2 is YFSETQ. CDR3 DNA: TGCGCCAGCAGCCCAGGAAGCTCTGGAAACACCATATATTTT. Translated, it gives CASSPGSSGNTIYF.

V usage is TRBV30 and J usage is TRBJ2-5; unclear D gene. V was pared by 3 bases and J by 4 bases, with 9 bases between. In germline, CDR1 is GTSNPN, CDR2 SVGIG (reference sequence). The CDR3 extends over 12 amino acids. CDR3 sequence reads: CAWRGSGETQYF. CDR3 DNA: TGTGCCTGGAGAGGTTCGGGAGAGACCCAGTACTTC.

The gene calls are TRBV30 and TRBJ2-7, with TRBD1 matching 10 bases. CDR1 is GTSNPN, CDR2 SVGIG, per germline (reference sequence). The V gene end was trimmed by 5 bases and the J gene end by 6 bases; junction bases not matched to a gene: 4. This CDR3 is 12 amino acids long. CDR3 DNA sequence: TGTGCCTGGGACAGGGGGCGACCCGAGCAGTACTTC. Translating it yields CAWDRGRPEQYF.

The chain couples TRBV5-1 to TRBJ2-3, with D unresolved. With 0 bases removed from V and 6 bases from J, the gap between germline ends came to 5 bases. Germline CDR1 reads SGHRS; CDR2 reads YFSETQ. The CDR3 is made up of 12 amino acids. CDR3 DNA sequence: TGCGCCAGCAGCTTGGCTTCTGATACGCAGTATTTT. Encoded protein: CASSLASDTQYF.

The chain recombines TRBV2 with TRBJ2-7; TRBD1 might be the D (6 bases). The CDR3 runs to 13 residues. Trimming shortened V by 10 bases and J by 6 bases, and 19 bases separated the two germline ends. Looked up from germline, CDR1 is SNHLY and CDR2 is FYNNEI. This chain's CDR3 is CATSPGRGIEQYF. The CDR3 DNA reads TGTGCCACCTCCCCGGGAAGGGGGATCGAGCAGTACTTC.

CDR3 loop: CASNVRDNSPYGYTF. As DNA, the CDR3 is TGTGCCAGCAACGTCCGGGACAACTCCCCCTATGGCTACACCTTC. The chain employs TRBV6-5 and TRBJ1-2, with TRBD1 as a possible D gene (6 bases). Germline values: CDR1 MNHEY, CDR2 SVGAGI. The ends were cut back, 7 bases at V and 4 bases at J, with 19 bases in the middle. The CDR3 has 15 amino acids.

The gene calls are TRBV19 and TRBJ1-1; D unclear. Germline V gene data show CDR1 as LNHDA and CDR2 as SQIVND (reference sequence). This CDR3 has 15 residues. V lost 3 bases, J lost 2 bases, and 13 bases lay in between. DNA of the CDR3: TGTGCCAGTAGTATTAACCGTGAGGGTAACACTGAAGCTTTCTTT. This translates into CASSINREGNTEAFF.

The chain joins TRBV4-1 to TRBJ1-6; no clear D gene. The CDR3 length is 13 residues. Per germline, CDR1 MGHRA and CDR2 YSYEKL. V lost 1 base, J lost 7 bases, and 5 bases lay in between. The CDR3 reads CASSQVANSPLHF. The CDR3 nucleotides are TGCGCCAGCAGCCAAGTTGCGAATTCACCCCTCCACTTT.

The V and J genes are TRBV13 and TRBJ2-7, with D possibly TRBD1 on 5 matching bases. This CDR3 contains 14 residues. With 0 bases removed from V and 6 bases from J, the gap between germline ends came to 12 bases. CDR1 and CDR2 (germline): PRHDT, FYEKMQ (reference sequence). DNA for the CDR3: TGTGCCAGCAGCTTAGGGGGGCCGAGGCTCGAGCAGTACTTC. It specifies CASSLGGPRLEQYF.

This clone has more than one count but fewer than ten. The CDR3 loop reads CASSEFGTEETQYF. As DNA, the CDR3 is TGTGCCAGCAGTGAATTCGGGACAGAAGAGACCCAGTACTTC. The chain is built from TRBV6-1 and TRBJ2-5; 7 positions agree with TRBD1. The CDR3 spans 14 residues. Germline V gene data show CDR1 as MNHNS and CDR2 as SASEGT. V trimming: 2 bases; J trimming: 3 bases; junction bases outside the gene matches: 3.

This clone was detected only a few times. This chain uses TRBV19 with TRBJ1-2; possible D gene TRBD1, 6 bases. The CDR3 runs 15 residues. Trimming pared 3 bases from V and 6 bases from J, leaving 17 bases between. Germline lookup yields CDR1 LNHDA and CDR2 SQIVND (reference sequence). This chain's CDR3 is CASSIIPPGAHGYTF. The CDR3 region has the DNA TGTGCCAGTAGTATCATTCCCCCAGGGGCCCATGGCTACACCTTC.

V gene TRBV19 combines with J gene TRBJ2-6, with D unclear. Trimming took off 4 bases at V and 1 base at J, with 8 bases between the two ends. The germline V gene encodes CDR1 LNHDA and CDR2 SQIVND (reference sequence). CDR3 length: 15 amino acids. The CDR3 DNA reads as TGTGCCAGTAGTAGATTGAGTTCTGGGGCCAACGTCCTGACTTTC. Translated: CASSRLSSGANVLTF.

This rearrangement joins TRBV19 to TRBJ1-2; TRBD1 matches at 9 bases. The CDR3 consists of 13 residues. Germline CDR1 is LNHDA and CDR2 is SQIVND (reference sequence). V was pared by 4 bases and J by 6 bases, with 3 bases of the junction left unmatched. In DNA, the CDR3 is TGTGCCAGTAGTAGGCGGACAGGGGATGGCTACACCTTC. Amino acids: CASSRRTGDGYTF. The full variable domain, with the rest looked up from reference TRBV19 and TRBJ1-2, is DGGITQSPKYLFRKEGQNVTLSCEQNLNHDAMYWYRQDPGQGLRLIYYSQIVNDFQKGDIAEGYSVSREKKESFPLTVTSAQKNPTAFYLCASSRRTGDGYTFGSGTRLTVV.

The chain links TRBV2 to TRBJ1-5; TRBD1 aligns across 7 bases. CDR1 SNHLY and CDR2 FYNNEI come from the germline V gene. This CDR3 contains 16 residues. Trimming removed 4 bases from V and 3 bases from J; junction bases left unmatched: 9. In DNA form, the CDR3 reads TGTGCCAGCAGTGGCTTTGGGACAGTAGACAATCAGCCCCAGCATTTT. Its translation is CASSGFGTVDNQPQHF.

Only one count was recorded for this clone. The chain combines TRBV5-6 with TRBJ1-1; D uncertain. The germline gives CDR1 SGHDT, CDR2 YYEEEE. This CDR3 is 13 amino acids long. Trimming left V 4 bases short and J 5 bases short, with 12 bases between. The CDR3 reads CASSAWPSTEAFF. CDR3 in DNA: TGTGCCAGCAGCGCCTGGCCGTCAACTGAAGCTTTCTTT. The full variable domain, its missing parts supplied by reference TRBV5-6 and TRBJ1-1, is DAGVTQSPTHLIKTRGQQVTLRCSPKSGHDTVSWYQQALGQGPQFIFQYYEEEERQRGNFPDRFSGHQFPNYSSELNVNALLLGDSALYLCASSAWPSTEAFFGQGTRLTVV.

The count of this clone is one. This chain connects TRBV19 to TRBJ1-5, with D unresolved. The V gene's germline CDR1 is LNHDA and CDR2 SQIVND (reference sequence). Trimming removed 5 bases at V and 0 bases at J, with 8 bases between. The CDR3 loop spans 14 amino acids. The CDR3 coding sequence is TGTGCCAGTAGTGTCCAGTATAGCAATCAGCCCCAGCATTTT. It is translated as CASSVQYSNQPQHF. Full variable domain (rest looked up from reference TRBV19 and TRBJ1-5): DGGITQSPKYLFRKEGQNVTLSCEQNLNHDAMYWYRQDPGQGLRLIYYSQIVNDFQKGDIAEGYSVSREKKESFPLTVTSAQKNPTAFYLCASSVQYSNQPQHFGDGTRLSIL.

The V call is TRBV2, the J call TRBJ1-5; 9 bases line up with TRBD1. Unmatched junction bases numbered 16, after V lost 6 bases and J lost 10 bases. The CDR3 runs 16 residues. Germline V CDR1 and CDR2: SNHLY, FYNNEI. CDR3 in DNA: TGTGCCAGCAGACCCAACCGGGACAGGGCAAAGGGACCCCAGCATTTT. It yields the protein CASRPNRDRAKGPQHF.

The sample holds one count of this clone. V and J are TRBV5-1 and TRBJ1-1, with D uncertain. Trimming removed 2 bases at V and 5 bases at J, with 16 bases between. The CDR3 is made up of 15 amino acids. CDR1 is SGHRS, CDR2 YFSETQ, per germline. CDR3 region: CASSFGGLGSTEAFF. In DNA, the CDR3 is TGCGCCAGCAGCTTCGGCGGGTTAGGGTCTACTGAAGCTTTCTTT.

The CDR3 loop is CASSLTGGNSGNTIYF. The CDR3 DNA reads as TGTGCCAGCAGCTTAACAGGGGGGAACTCTGGAAACACCATATATTTT. The chain recombines TRBV11-3 with TRBJ1-3; 8 nucleotides match TRBD1. The V gene's germline CDR1 is SGHNT and CDR2 YENEEA. V dropped 2 bases and J dropped 0; count of bases not matched to a gene: 3. The CDR3 sequence is 16 residues long. Supplemented by reference TRBV11-3 and TRBJ1-3, the full variable domain reads EAGVVQSPRYKIIEKKQPVAFWCNPISGHNTLYWYLQNLGQGPELLIRYENEEAVDDSQLPKDRFSAERLKGVDSTLKIQPAELGDSAVYLCASSLTGGNSGNTIYFGEGSWLTVV.

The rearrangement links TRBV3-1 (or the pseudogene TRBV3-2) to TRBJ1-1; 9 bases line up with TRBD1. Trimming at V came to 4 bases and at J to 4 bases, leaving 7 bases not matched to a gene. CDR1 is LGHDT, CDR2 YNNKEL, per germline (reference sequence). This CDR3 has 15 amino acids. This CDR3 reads CASSPRGTGSTEAFF. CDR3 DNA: TGTGCCAGCAGCCCTCGGGGGACAGGGTCCACTGAAGCTTTCTTT.

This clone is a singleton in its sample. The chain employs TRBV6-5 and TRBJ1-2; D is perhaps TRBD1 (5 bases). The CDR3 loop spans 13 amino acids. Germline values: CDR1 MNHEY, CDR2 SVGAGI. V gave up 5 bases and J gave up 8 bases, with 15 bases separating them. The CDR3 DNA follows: TGTGCCAGCAGTCGGGACTCAGCCCTAGGCTACACCTTC. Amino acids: CASSRDSALGYTF.

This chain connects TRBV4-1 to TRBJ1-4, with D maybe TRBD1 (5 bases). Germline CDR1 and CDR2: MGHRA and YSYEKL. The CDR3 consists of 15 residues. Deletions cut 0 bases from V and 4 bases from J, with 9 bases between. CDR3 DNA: TGCGCCAGCAGCCAAGAAACAGGCAGTAATGAAAAACTGTTTTTT. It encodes CASSQETGSNEKLFF.

The CDR3 nucleotides read TGTGCCACCAGTGATACCGGGGGGGCTTCCTACAATGAGCAGTTCTTC. Encoded protein: CATSDTGGASYNEQFF. The chain employs TRBV24-1 and TRBJ2-1; 8 positions agree with TRBD2. The ends lost 3 bases at V and 1 base at J; junction bases unmatched: 4. Germline V CDR1 and CDR2: KGHDR, SFDVKD. This CDR3 spans 16 amino acids.

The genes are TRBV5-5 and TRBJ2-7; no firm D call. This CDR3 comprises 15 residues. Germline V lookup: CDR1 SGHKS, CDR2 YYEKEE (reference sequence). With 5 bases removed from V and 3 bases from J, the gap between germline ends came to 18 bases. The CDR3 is CASSSTPVVSYEQYF. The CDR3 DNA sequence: TGTGCCAGCAGTTCCACTCCGGTAGTGAGCTACGAGCAGTACTTC. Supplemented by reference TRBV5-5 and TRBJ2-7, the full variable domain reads DAGVTQSPTHLIKTRGQQVTLRCSPISGHKSVSWYQQVLGQGPQFIFQYYEKEERGRGNFPDRFSARQFPNYSSELNVNALLLGDSALYLCASSSTPVVSYEQYFGPGTRLTVT.

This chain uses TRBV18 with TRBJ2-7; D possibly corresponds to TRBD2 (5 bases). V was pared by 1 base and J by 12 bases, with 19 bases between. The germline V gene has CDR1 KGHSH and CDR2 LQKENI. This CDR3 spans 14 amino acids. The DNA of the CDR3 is TGTGCCAGCTCACCACTCGCCGGGCTAGTCGAGGGGTACTTC. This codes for CASSPLAGLVEGYF.